One sample yielded the 20 T cell receptor beta chains listed below, sequenced in a study of cytomegalovirus exposure and HLA in healthy donors. It was with 60 Vbeta and 13 Jbeta primers that the PCR ran. Sequencing was performed with immunoSEQ multiplex PCR; in TCRdb, only in-frame clones are kept and a portion is missing. The repertoire holds roughly 120,000 clones, approximately 9.4% seen once, with roughly 3.1% in the top ten. Sequenced material: PBMCs. These receptor sequences come from a man aged 30-40 years in good health and CMV-seronegative.

This clone was counted a few times. This sequence joins TRBV29-1 and TRBJ1-2; D is ambiguous. The CDR3 is 10 amino acids. With 6 bases removed from V and 4 bases from J, the gap between germline ends came to 6 bases. Germline CDR1 is SQVTM and CDR2 is ANQGSEA. The CDR3 DNA reads TGCAGCGTCCTTTTCTATGGCTACACCTTC. The encoded protein is CSVLFYGYTF. The complete variable domain, with remaining parts taken from reference TRBV29-1 and TRBJ1-2, reads SAVISQKPSRDICQRGTSLTIQCQVDSQVTMMFWYRQQPGQSLTLIATANQGSEATYESGFVIDKFPISRPNLTFSTLTVSNMSPEDSSIYLCSVLFYGYTFGSGTRLTVV.

V and J are TRBV11-3 and TRBJ2-7; 8 positions match TRBD1. Trimming at V came to 5 bases and at J to 3 bases, leaving 9 bases not matched to a gene. The V gene's germline CDR1 is SGHNT and CDR2 YENEEA. The CDR3 has 15 amino acids. The chain's CDR3 is CASSQAGTGYYEQYF. The CDR3, as DNA: TGTGCCAGCAGCCAAGCTGGGACAGGTTACTACGAGCAGTACTTC. Looking up the rest from reference TRBV11-3 and TRBJ2-7 gives the full variable domain: EAGVVQSPRYKIIEKKQPVAFWCNPISGHNTLYWYLQNLGQGPELLIRYENEEAVDDSQLPKDRFSAERLKGVDSTLKIQPAELGDSAVYLCASSQAGTGYYEQYFGPGTRLTVT.

The chain is built from TRBV27 and TRBJ1-4; no firm D call. This CDR3 spans 14 amino acids. V shed 4 bases and J shed 3 bases, with 9 bases lying between them. Germline CDR1 and CDR2: MNHEY and SMNVEV (reference sequence). The CDR3 nucleotides read TGTGCCAGCAGTTGGCGGGATTCTAATGAAAAACTGTTTTTT. Translating gives CASSWRDSNEKLFF.

This clone was seen only a few times. V and J are TRBV11-2 and TRBJ2-1; tentatively, D is TRBD1 (6 bases). Germline-derived CDR1 and CDR2 are SGHAT and FQNNGV. V lost 3 bases to trimming and J lost 1 base, with 10 bases between them. The CDR3 totals 15 residues. As DNA, the CDR3 is TGTGCCAGCAGCTTTCAAAGGGGGTCCTACAATGAGCAGTTCTTC. Translating it yields CASSFQRGSYNEQFF. Supplemented by reference TRBV11-2 and TRBJ2-1, the full variable domain reads EAGVAQSPRYKIIEKRQSVAFWCNPISGHATLYWYQQILGQGPKLLIQFQNNGVVDDSQLPKDRFSAERLKGVDSTLKIQPAKLEDSAVYLCASSFQRGSYNEQFFGPGTRLTVL.

This chain joins TRBV5-1 and TRBJ2-7, with TRBD2 identical over 10 bases. Germline assignment: CDR1 SGHRS and CDR2 YFSETQ. The CDR3 has 17 amino acids. V lost 0 bases, J lost 4 bases, and 10 bases stayed unmatched. The CDR3 spells CASSLASASGGSYEQYF. DNA for the CDR3: TGCGCCAGCAGCTTGGCCTCGGCTAGCGGGGGTAGTTACGAGCAGTACTTC.

A few counts support this clone. The rearrangement links TRBV12-5 to TRBJ2-1; TRBD2 aligns across 7 bases. This CDR3 has 14 amino acids. After removal of 1 base from V and 4 bases from J, the junction contained 1 base not matched to a gene. Looked up from germline, CDR1 is LGHNT and CDR2 is FRNRAP. CDR3: CASGLGGLYNEQFF. DNA of the CDR3: TGTGCTAGTGGTTTGGGGGGACTATACAATGAGCAGTTCTTC.

The gene calls are TRBV5-1 and TRBJ1-4, with 12 bases lining up with TRBD1. V lost 1 base to trimming and J lost 11 bases; unmatched junction nucleotides: 6. The CDR3 covers 15 residues. Germline CDR1 SGHRS, CDR2 YFSETQ. DNA of the CDR3: TGCGCCAGCAGCTTGATGGGACAGGGGGCCCGTAAACTGTTTTTT. Translation: CASSLMGQGARKLFF.

This clone was counted between two and nine times. V is TRBV29-1 and J is TRBJ2-1, with a weak D call TRBD2 (5 bases). Per germline, CDR1 SQVTM and CDR2 ANQGSEA. Trimming left V 3 bases short and J 0 bases short, with 12 bases between. The CDR3 length is 15 residues. The CDR3 DNA follows: TGCAGCGTTGACCGGGAACGAAGCTCCTACAATGAGCAGTTCTTC. Amino acid sequence: CSVDRERSSYNEQFF.

J is TRBJ2-3 and V is TRBV10-3; perhaps TRBD2 as D (6 bases). In germline, CDR1 is ENHRY, CDR2 SYGVKD. The CDR3 is made up of 14 amino acids. Trimming pared 4 bases from V and 0 bases from J, leaving 8 bases between. The CDR3 DNA sequence: TGTGCCATCAGTGCTAGCGCCAGCACAGATACGCAGTATTTT. This translates into CAISASASTDTQYF.

This chain connects TRBV6-1 to TRBJ1-5; 9 bases line up with TRBD1. The CDR3 contains 15 residues. Germline V gene data show CDR1 as MNHNS and CDR2 as SASEGT. V dropped 3 bases and J dropped 4; count of bases not matched to a gene: 4. In DNA, the CDR3 is TGTGCCAGCAGTGAGGGGGGGACAGGGAATCAGCCCCAGCATTTT. This sequence encodes CASSEGGTGNQPQHF.

In this sample, this clone turned up a few times. The V call is TRBV6-1, the J call TRBJ1-4; TRBD1 matches 9 bases. Trimming removed 4 bases from V and 3 bases from J; junction bases left unmatched: 9. CDR3 length: 17 residues. The germline V gene has CDR1 MNHNS and CDR2 SASEGT. CDR3: CASSGTGQGVSNEKLFF. CDR3 bases: TGTGCCAGCAGTGGCACGGGACAGGGAGTTTCTAATGAAAAACTGTTTTTT.

The CDR3 reads CATSRDAQGASEAFF. CDR3 nucleotide sequence: TGTGCCACCAGCAGAGACGCGCAGGGGGCTAGTGAAGCTTTCTTT. The J gene is TRBJ1-1, the V gene TRBV15; 8 nucleotides match TRBD1. The germline CDR1 and CDR2 sequences are LNHNV and YYDKDF (reference sequence). This CDR3 region has 15 residues. With 0 bases clipped from V and 7 bases from J, the junction kept 7 bases outside the gene matches.

A few counts support this clone. The rearrangement joins TRBV4-1 to TRBJ2-7; 7 bases match TRBD1. Germline loops: CDR1 MGHRA, CDR2 YSYEKL. The CDR3 extends over 13 amino acids. J lost 12 bases, V lost 0 bases, and 8 bases had no gene match. The CDR3 DNA reads as TGCGCCAGCAGCCAAGATCGAGGGGGCGCCATGTACTTC. Amino acid sequence: CASSQDRGGAMYF.

This clone has more than one count but fewer than ten. The same CDR3 can be traced to other DNA sequences in this sample. The chain joins TRBV5-4 to TRBJ2-5, with 8 bases matching TRBD2. Unmatched junction bases numbered 11, after V lost 1 base and J lost 6 bases. CDR1 and CDR2 (germline): SGHNT, YYREEE (reference sequence). The CDR3 is made up of 16 amino acids. The CDR3 DNA sequence: TGTGCCAGCAGCTTGTTAGCCCAGCGGGGGACCCAGACCCAGTACTTC. Amino acid sequence: CASSLLAQRGTQTQYF. Supplemented by reference TRBV5-4 and TRBJ2-5, the full variable domain reads ETGVTQSPTHLIKTRGQQVTLRCSSQSGHNTVSWYQQALGQGPQFIFQYYREEENGRGNFPPRFSGLQFPNYSSELNVNALELDDSALYLCASSLLAQRGTQTQYFGPGTRLLVL.

V usage is TRBV4-3 and J usage is TRBJ1-5, with D unresolved. The CDR3 is 18 amino acids. Trimming cost V 0 bases and J 4 bases, with 19 bases left between them. Germline V gene data show CDR1 as LGHNA and CDR2 as YSLEER. The CDR3 is CASSQDSVRGSPNQPQHF. The CDR3 DNA reads TGCGCCAGCAGCCAAGATTCCGTGCGGGGTTCACCAAATCAGCCCCAGCATTTT.

Only a few counts were recorded for this clone. The chain couples TRBV28 to TRBJ2-3; 7 bases map to TRBD1. The CDR3 runs to 15 residues. V was pared by 3 bases and J by 2 bases, with 5 bases of the junction left unmatched. CDR1 and CDR2 (germline): MDHEN, SYDVKM. CDR3 bases: TGTGCCAGCAGTTTGGGACAGATAAACACAGATACGCAGTATTTT. Amino acid sequence: CASSLGQINTDTQYF.

The chain links TRBV19 to TRBJ2-3; 9 nucleotides match TRBD1. CDR1 and CDR2 from the germline V gene are LNHDA and SQIVND (reference sequence). This CDR3 has 16 amino acids. Trimming took 7 bases from V and 4 from J; bases not matched to a gene: 12. CDR3 bases: TGTGCCAGTACTCATAGGGGGACAGGGCCCGCAGATACGCAGTATTTT. Protein: CASTHRGTGPADTQYF.

This clone was picked up a small number of times. This rearrangement joins TRBV6-4 to TRBJ2-7; D uncertain. The CDR3 covers 15 residues. V was clipped by 0 bases and J by 2 bases, with 11 bases between them. From germline, CDR1 is MRHNA and CDR2 SNTAGT. CDR3 DNA: TGTGCCAGCAGTGACTCGCCTAGTGGTCCCTACGAGCAGTACTTC. Translating it yields CASSDSPSGPYEQYF.

The genes are TRBV18 and TRBJ2-7, with D perhaps matching TRBD2 (5 bases). This CDR3 spans 14 amino acids. V shed 3 bases and J shed 7 bases, with 16 bases lying between them. Per the germline V gene, CDR1 is KGHSH and CDR2 is LQKENI. CDR3 region: CASSPRDSAGEQYF. The CDR3 DNA reads as TGTGCCAGCTCACCCCGTGATAGCGCTGGGGAGCAGTACTTC.

This clone was seen more than once but under ten times. The rearrangement uses TRBV27 and TRBJ1-6, with no clear D. This CDR3 has 17 residues. V was cut by 2 bases and J by 0 bases, with 11 bases left in between. Germline loops: CDR1 MNHEY, CDR2 SMNVEV (reference sequence). The CDR3 is CASSLLPISSYNSPLHF. CDR3 nucleotide sequence: TGTGCCAGCAGTTTACTACCGATTAGCTCCTATAATTCACCCCTCCACTTT.